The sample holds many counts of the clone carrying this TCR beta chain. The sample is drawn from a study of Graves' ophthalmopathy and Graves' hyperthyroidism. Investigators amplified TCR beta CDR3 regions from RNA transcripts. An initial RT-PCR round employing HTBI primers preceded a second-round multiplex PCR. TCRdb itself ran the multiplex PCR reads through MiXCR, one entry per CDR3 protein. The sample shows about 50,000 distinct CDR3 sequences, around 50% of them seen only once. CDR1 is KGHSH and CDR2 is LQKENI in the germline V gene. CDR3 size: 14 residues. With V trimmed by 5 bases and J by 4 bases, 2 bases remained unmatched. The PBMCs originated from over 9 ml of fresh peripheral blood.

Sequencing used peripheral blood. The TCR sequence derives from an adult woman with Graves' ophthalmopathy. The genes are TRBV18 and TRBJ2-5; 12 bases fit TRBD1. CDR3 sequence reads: CASSGTGGGETQYF. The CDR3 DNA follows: TGTGCCAGCTCAGGGACAGGGGGCGGAGAGACCCAGTACTTC.